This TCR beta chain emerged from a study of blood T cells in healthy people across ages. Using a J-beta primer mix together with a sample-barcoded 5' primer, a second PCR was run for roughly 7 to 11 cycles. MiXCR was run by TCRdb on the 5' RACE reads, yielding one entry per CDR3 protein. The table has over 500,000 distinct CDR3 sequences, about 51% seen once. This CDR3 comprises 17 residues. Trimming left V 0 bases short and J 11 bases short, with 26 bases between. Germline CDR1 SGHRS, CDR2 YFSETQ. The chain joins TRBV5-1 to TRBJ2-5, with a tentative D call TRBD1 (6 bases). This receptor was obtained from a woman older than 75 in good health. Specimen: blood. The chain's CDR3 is CASSLARVGRGNNEQYF. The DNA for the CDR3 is TGCGCCAGCAGCTTGGCTCGGGTGGGCAGGGGTAACAATGAGCAGTACTTC.